This T cell receptor beta chain was recovered during a study of T cell responses to AZD1222 COVID-19 vaccine. This CDR3 has 11 amino acids. The V gene lost 6 bases and the J gene lost 6 bases, with 8 bases spanning the gap. Germline values: CDR1 LNHDA, CDR2 SQIVND (reference sequence). Produced via immunoSEQ multiplex PCR; TCRdb's table is partial and in-frame only. The data contain more than 120,000 clones, almost 90% of them singletons. The starting material was peripheral blood, obtained 28 days after the second AZD1222 dose. This chain connects TRBV19 to TRBJ1-1; the D is unclear. This TCR was sampled from an adult who received the AZD1222 COVID-19 vaccine. Here the CDR3 DNA reads TGTGCCAGTAGGCTAGAGTCTGAAGCTTTCTTT. It encodes CASRLESEAFF.